This TCR beta chain came from a study of cytomegalovirus exposure and HLA in healthy donors. Regarding the study as a whole: That first-cohort TCR clusters tended to co-occur in the roughly 110 validation repertoires was found in a later analysis.

Data came from immunoSEQ multiplex PCR; TCRdb stores just in-frame clones and leaves some out. The data contain 100,000 to 150,000 clones, roughly 89% of them singletons. A word on this clone: What it binds is unknown.

Germline V gene lookup returns CDR1 LNHDA and CDR2 SQIVND (reference sequence). Trimming at V came to 3 bases and at J to 8 bases, leaving 5 bases not matched to a gene. The CDR3 is made up of 15 amino acids. Sequences were obtained from PBMCs. The receptor comes from a woman between 18 and 30 years old in good health and CMV-seronegative. The chain is built from TRBV19 and TRBJ2-3, with 13 bases aligning to TRBD2. DNA for the CDR3: TGTGCCAGTAGTATTGGACTAGCGGGAGAGGGTACGCAGTATTTT. It codes for CASSIGLAGEGTQYF.